This section outlines one T cell receptor (beta chain) sequence together with its context. Its antigen is not identified. V dropped 2 bases and J dropped 8; count of bases not matched to a gene: 15. CDR1 SGDLS and CDR2 YYNGEE come from the germline V gene. The CDR3 contains 17 residues. TCRdb keeps only in-frame clones here, not all; method: immunoSEQ multiplex PCR. Here the sample spans around 140,000 clones, 75% to 90% being singletons. The entry originates in a study of T cell responses to AZD1222 COVID-19 vaccine. Study results and caveats: The study identified only five to seven AZD1222 recipients as seropositive at baseline. Most donors were white British, females outnumbered males, and clonal diversity was possibly underestimated.

This clonotype originated in an adult who received the AZD1222 COVID-19 vaccine. The chain carries TRBV9 and TRBJ2-1; TRBD1 aligns across 8 bases. Here the sequenced sample was peripheral blood, taken 28 days after the second AZD1222 dose. This CDR3 reads CASSVGARGQLEYEQFF. DNA of the CDR3: TGTGCCAGCAGCGTTGGGGCCAGGGGGCAACTTGAATATGAGCAGTTCTTC.